The T cell receptor (beta chain) under discussion was sequenced for a study of identifying expanded T cells in peripheral blood. Assay: immunoSEQ multiplex PCR; the TCRdb copy retains only in-frame clones and omits some. The sample consists of 100,000 to 150,000 clones, 65% to 90% of them appearing once. Deletions cut 3 bases from V and 2 bases from J, with 15 bases between. Per germline, CDR1 SGDLS and CDR2 YYNGEE. This CDR3 spans 15 amino acids. This clonotype was sampled from a person aged 18 to 70 in good health. Sequences were obtained from blood. The chain links TRBV9 to TRBJ2-7; tentative D call: TRBD2 (6 bases). The CDR3 DNA follows: TGTGCCAGCAGCGAGGCCCCGGGACTGGCCTACGAGCAGTACTTC. This encodes CASSEAPGLAYEQYF.